The 7 T cell receptor beta chains below all came from one sample that was sequenced in a study of T-cell reconstitution after alpha-beta-depleted transplantation in children. Unique molecular identifiers were used to barcode this TCRbeta library. Via MiXCR, TCRdb re-called the PCR reads, giving one row per CDR3 protein. This table holds approximately 500,000 distinct CDR3 sequences, 25% to 30% found once. The sample was PBMCs, taken before TCRalphabeta/CD19-depleted stem cell transplant. These receptor sequences come from a boy in the first two years of life with Wiskott-Aldrich syndrome, due to receive a stem cell transplant.

This chain uses TRBV28 with TRBJ2-7, with 10 bases matching TRBD1. This CDR3 comprises 16 residues. Looked up from germline, CDR1 is MDHEN and CDR2 is SYDVKM. The ends lost 6 bases at V and 7 bases at J; junction bases unmatched: 15. CDR3 in amino acids: CASRGLVGQGVREQYF. The CDR3 bases are TGTGCCAGCAGGGGGCTCGTCGGACAGGGGGTGAGGGAGCAGTACTTC.

The rearrangement uses TRBV7-3 and TRBJ1-1; D perhaps matches TRBD1 (6 bases). Germline V CDR1 and CDR2: SGHTA, FQGTGA. Trimming took 6 bases from V and 4 from J, leaving 21 bases between them. The CDR3 consists of 16 residues. The CDR3 DNA reads as TGTGCCAGCAGTCTAATGGGGAGGGGGAGAGGCACTGAAGCTTTCTTT. Its translation is CASSLMGRGRGTEAFF.

CDR3 residues: CASSMSSGRRSNQPQHF. DNA for the CDR3: TGTGCCAGTAGTATGTCTAGCGGACGACGAAGCAATCAGCCCCAGCATTTT. The chain has TRBV19 and TRBJ1-5; no firm D call. Per the germline V gene, CDR1 is LNHDA and CDR2 is SQIVND (reference sequence). This CDR3 has 17 amino acids. Trimming cost V 3 bases and J 1 base, with 16 bases left between them. The full variable domain, in which reference TRBV19 and TRBJ1-5 provide the parts outside the CDR3, is DGGITQSPKYLFRKEGQNVTLSCEQNLNHDAMYWYRQDPGQGLRLIYYSQIVNDFQKGDIAEGYSVSREKKESFPLTVTSAQKNPTAFYLCASSMSSGRRSNQPQHFGDGTRLSIL.

The CDR3 nucleotides read TGTGCCAGCAGCTTATTTGCAGCAGCTAATGAAAAACTGTTTTTT. It translates to CASSLFAAANEKLFF. J is TRBJ1-4 and V is TRBV7-9; D ambiguous. V was pared by 2 bases and J by 3 bases, with 10 bases between. The CDR3 has 15 amino acids. Per the germline V gene, CDR1 is SEHNR and CDR2 is FQNEAQ (reference sequence).

This clonotype was observed a handful of times. Sequence at one end of the junction differs from germline and may be a read error. The chain uses TRBV12-3 or TRBV12-4 and TRBJ2-1; 8 bases map to TRBD2. CDR3 size: 14 residues. In DNA form, the CDR3 reads TGTGCCAGCAGTGTAGCGGGATGGAGGAATGAGCAGTTCTTC. Its protein product is CASSVAGWRNEQFF.

The rearrangement joins TRBV6-2 or TRBV6-3 to TRBJ2-7; 7 bases match TRBD2. Germline V lookup: CDR1 MNHEY, CDR2 SVGEGT. The CDR3 spans 12 residues. Germline trimming cut 8 bases from V and 2 bases from J; bases unmatched to any gene: 3. CDR3 in amino acids: CASGLGAYEQYF. The CDR3 DNA reads as TGTGCCAGCGGACTAGGGGCCTACGAGCAGTACTTC.

The CDR3 DNA sequence: TGTGCCAGCAGTGACGGACTCGTCAATGAGCAGTTCTTC. This translates into CASSDGLVNEQFF. V usage is TRBV2 and J usage is TRBJ2-1; D might be TRBD2 (5 bases). The CDR3 extends over 13 amino acids. V gave up 3 bases and J gave up 6 bases, with 9 bases separating them. Germline lookup yields CDR1 SNHLY and CDR2 FYNNEI. Full variable domain (outside the CDR3, taken from reference TRBV2 and TRBJ2-1): EPEVTQTPSHQVTQMGQEVILRCVPISNHLYFYWYRQILGQKVEFLVSFYNNEISEKSEIFDDQFSVERPDGSNFTLKIRSTKLEDSAMYFCASSDGLVNEQFFGPGTRLTVL.